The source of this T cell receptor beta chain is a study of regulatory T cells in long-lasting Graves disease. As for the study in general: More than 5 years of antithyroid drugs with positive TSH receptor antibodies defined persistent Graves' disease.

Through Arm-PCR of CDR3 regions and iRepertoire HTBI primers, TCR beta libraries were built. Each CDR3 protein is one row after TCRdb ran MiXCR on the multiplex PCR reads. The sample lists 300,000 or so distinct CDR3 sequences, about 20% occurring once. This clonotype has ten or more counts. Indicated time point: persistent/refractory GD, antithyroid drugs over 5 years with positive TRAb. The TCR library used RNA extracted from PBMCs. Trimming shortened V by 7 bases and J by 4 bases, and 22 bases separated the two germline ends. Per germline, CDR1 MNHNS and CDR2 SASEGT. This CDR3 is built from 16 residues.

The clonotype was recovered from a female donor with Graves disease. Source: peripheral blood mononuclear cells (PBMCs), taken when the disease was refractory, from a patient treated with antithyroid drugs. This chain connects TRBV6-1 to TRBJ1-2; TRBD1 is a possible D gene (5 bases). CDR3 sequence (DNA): TGTGCCAGCAACGGGAGGTGGCGGGGCTCTTTCTATGGCTACACCTTC. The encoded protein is CASNGRWRGSFYGYTF.